Below, 27 T cell receptor beta chains from the same sample are listed, as sequenced in a study of cytomegalovirus exposure and HLA in healthy donors. PCR employed 60 Vbeta and 13 Jbeta primers. The assay was immunoSEQ multiplex PCR, and TCRdb's table has in-frame clones only and misses some. Here the sample spans approximately 150,000 clones, approximately 80% being singletons. The sample consisted of PBMCs. The receptors come from a man between 25 and 39 years old in good health and CMV-seropositive.

CDR3 in amino acids: CAWSAGYNGYTF. The CDR3 nucleotides are TGTGCCTGGAGTGCAGGGTATAATGGCTACACCTTC. The rearrangement joins TRBV30 to TRBJ1-2, with a tentative D call TRBD1 (5 bases). Trimming removed 1 base from V and 6 bases from J, with 9 bases in between. The CDR3 consists of 12 residues. Germline V gene lookup returns CDR1 GTSNPN and CDR2 SVGIG (reference sequence). Drawing the rest from reference TRBV30 and TRBJ1-2, the complete variable domain is SQTIHQWPATLVQPVGSPLSLECTVEGTSNPNLYWYRQAAGRGLQLLFYSVGIGQISSEVPQNLSASRPQDRQFILSSKKLLLSDSGFYLCAWSAGYNGYTFGSGTRLTVV.

The V and J genes are TRBV11-3 and TRBJ2-1; D is perhaps TRBD2 (7 bases). Trimming cost V 4 bases and J 6 bases, with 10 bases left between them. Germline CDR1 is SGHNT and CDR2 is YENEEA. The CDR3 consists of 13 residues. The chain's CDR3 is CASSYAGANEQFF. The CDR3, as DNA: TGTGCCAGCAGCTATGCGGGGGCCAATGAGCAGTTCTTC.

The table lists this clone with a few counts. This sequence joins TRBV5-5 and TRBJ1-2, with 8 bases matching TRBD1. The junction had 9 bases not matched to a gene; V was cut back by 6 bases and J by 8 bases. Germline CDR1 reads SGHKS; CDR2 reads YYEKEE (reference sequence). The CDR3 runs 13 residues. CDR3 nucleotide sequence: TGTGCCAGCAACCGACAGGGGTCAGGGGGCTACACCTTC. Residues: CASNRQGSGGYTF.

The V call is TRBV5-4, the J call TRBJ2-7, with TRBD1 identical over 9 bases. The junction had 5 bases not matched to a gene; V was cut back by 1 base and J by 0 bases. Germline V gives CDR1 SGHNT, CDR2 YYREEE (reference sequence). CDR3 size: 16 residues. The CDR3 bases are TGTGCCAGCAGCTTGCCGGGACAGGGATCCTCCTACGAGCAGTACTTC. This translates into CASSLPGQGSSYEQYF.

This chain uses TRBV29-1 with TRBJ2-5; 8 nucleotides line up with TRBD2. V trimming: 2 bases; J trimming: 0 bases; junction bases outside the gene matches: 5. The CDR3 covers 15 residues. Germline CDR1 SQVTM, CDR2 ANQGSEA. DNA of the CDR3: TGCAGCGTTGAATTCGGGGGGGGGTACCAAGAGACCCAGTACTTC. The encoded protein is CSVEFGGGYQETQYF.

The chain couples TRBV18 to TRBJ2-5; the match to TRBD2 covers 11 bases. From germline, CDR1 is KGHSH and CDR2 LQKENI. V was clipped by 6 bases and J by 0 bases; unmatched bases: 3. The CDR3 runs 15 residues. The CDR3 DNA sequence: TGTGCCAGCTCTTGGACTAGCGGGCACCAAGAGACCCAGTACTTC. Translating it yields CASSWTSGHQETQYF.

The CDR3 loop is CASSLSLSYEQYF. Written as DNA, the CDR3 is TGCGCCAGCAGCCTCTCACTTAGCTACGAGCAGTACTTC. The J gene is TRBJ2-7, the V gene TRBV4-1, with D uncertain. V lost 4 bases and J 3 bases, leaving 10 bases between the germline ends. This CDR3 region has 13 residues. Germline values: CDR1 MGHRA, CDR2 YSYEKL.

The chain employs TRBV7-2 and TRBJ1-1; 7 bases align to TRBD1. V lost 6 bases and J lost 0; bases outside the gene matches: 4. The CDR3 has 14 amino acids. Germline V lookup: CDR1 SGHTA, CDR2 FQGNSA. Here the CDR3 reads CASSPGQMNTEAFF. CDR3 DNA sequence: TGTGCCAGCAGTCCGGGACAGATGAACACTGAAGCTTTCTTT.

The chain combines TRBV28 with TRBJ1-2, with no clear D. The CDR3 covers 15 residues. V was trimmed by 2 bases and J by 5 bases, leaving 15 bases between them. CDR1 and CDR2 (germline): MDHEN, SYDVKM. The CDR3 DNA follows: TGTGCCAGCAGTTTAACACAGATTACAAATTATGGCTACACCTTC. This encodes CASSLTQITNYGYTF.

The chain couples TRBV11-3 to TRBJ2-2; TRBD2 matches 9 bases. V lost 3 bases to trimming and J lost 2 bases; unmatched junction nucleotides: 1. The CDR3 consists of 15 residues. Germline CDR1 is SGHNT and CDR2 is YENEEA. CDR3 nucleotides: TGTGCCAGCAGCTTTAGCGGGAGTAACACCGGGGAGCTGTTTTTT. Its translation: CASSFSGSNTGELFF.

This chain joins TRBV2 and TRBJ1-6; D is ambiguous. Trimming pared 0 bases from V and 0 bases from J, leaving 3 bases between. From germline, CDR1 is SNHLY and CDR2 FYNNEI. The CDR3 has 15 residues. The CDR3 coding sequence is TGTGCCAGCAGTGAAGCTAGCTCCTATAATTCACCCCTCCACTTT. It is translated as CASSEASSYNSPLHF.

The chain couples TRBV7-8 to TRBJ2-1, with 11 bases identical to TRBD2. The CDR3 extends over 15 amino acids. Losses at the gene ends were 7 bases for V and 4 bases for J; bases not matched to a gene: 6. Germline V gives CDR1 SGHVS, CDR2 FQNEAQ. The chain's CDR3 is CASTLIAGGYNEQFF. For the CDR3, the DNA is TGTGCCAGCACCCTAATAGCGGGAGGGTACAATGAGCAGTTCTTC.

The chain uses TRBV6-1 and TRBJ2-2, with D maybe TRBD2 (5 bases). The CDR3 is 15 amino acids. V was clipped by 5 bases and J by 2 bases, with 12 bases between them. CDR1 and CDR2 (germline): MNHNS, SASEGT. The CDR3 DNA reads TGTGCCAGCAGTACCCGGGATTCCAACACCGGGGAGCTGTTTTTT. It translates to CASSTRDSNTGELFF.

The chain recombines TRBV7-8 with TRBJ2-1; possibly TRBD2 for D (7 bases). The CDR3 loop spans 13 amino acids. Germline CDR1 and CDR2: SGHVS and FQNEAQ. Trimming took off 1 base at V and 10 bases at J, with 11 bases between the two ends. The CDR3 loop reads CASSLVGGGEQFF. DNA of the CDR3: TGTGCCAGCAGCTTAGTTGGCGGGGGCGAGCAGTTCTTC.

The chain combines TRBV7-2 with TRBJ1-1; TRBD1 aligns across 9 bases. Per germline, CDR1 SGHTA and CDR2 FQGNSA. The CDR3 spans 17 residues. V shed 5 bases, J shed 7 bases, and the junction held 17 bases outside the gene matches. CDR3 bases: TGTGCCAGCAGCAAGCCTCCGGGACAGGGTGTTTGGGGTGAAGCTTTCTTT. It encodes CASSKPPGQGVWGEAFF.

The chain joins TRBV4-1 to TRBJ2-7; 7 positions agree with TRBD1. V gave up 1 base and J gave up 2 bases; unmatched junction bases: 11. The CDR3 length is 17 residues. Germline-derived CDR1 and CDR2 are MGHRA and YSYEKL. The CDR3 DNA follows: TGCGCCAGCAGCCAAGGTTCGAACTGGGACAGTACCTACGAGCAGTACTTC. It encodes CASSQGSNWDSTYEQYF.

The rearrangement joins TRBV19 to TRBJ2-1; D is possibly TRBD2 (7 bases). Germline CDR1 LNHDA, CDR2 SQIVND (reference sequence). The CDR3 is made up of 15 amino acids. The germline V and J ends were trimmed by 2 bases and 9 bases, with 17 bases remaining between them. The CDR3 region is CASSILGAGEIEQFF. The CDR3 DNA reads TGTGCCAGTAGTATATTGGGGGCGGGAGAAATTGAGCAGTTCTTC.

This chain connects TRBV6-1 to TRBJ1-6; a weak D match, TRBD1 (6 bases). Trimming stripped 5 bases from V and 6 bases from J, with 11 bases between. Germline values: CDR1 MNHNS, CDR2 SASEGT. The CDR3 spans 14 residues. DNA for the CDR3: TGTGCCAGCAGTAAACAGGGACCTAATTCACCCCTCCACTTT. Its protein product is CASSKQGPNSPLHF.

V is TRBV30 and J is TRBJ1-3; 7 nucleotides align to TRBD1. Trimming removed 7 bases from V and 1 base from J; junction bases left unmatched: 4. CDR1 and CDR2 from the germline V gene are GTSNPN and SVGIG (reference sequence). The CDR3 covers 13 residues. The CDR3 region has the DNA TGTGCCTTGCAGGGGGTTTCTGGAAACACCATATATTTT. Translated: CALQGVSGNTIYF.

This chain joins TRBV5-1 and TRBJ1-1, with D possibly being TRBD1 (5 bases). V was shortened by 1 base and J by 1 base, with 14 bases between the two germline ends. CDR3 length: 16 amino acids. Germline lookup yields CDR1 SGHRS and CDR2 YFSETQ. CDR3 sequence reads: CASSLWVSGGNTEAFF. CDR3 nucleotide sequence: TGCGCCAGCAGCTTGTGGGTTTCGGGGGGGAACACTGAAGCTTTCTTT.

The chain employs TRBV18 and TRBJ2-7; 10 bases align to TRBD1. This CDR3 has 15 amino acids. The germline gives CDR1 KGHSH, CDR2 LQKENI. V lost 2 bases to trimming and J lost 4 bases; unmatched junction nucleotides: 5. The CDR3 sequence is CASSPGTGEIYEQYF. The DNA of the CDR3 is TGTGCCAGCTCACCAGGGACAGGGGAGATATACGAGCAGTACTTC.

V gene TRBV5-8 combines with J gene TRBJ1-1, with no clear D. V dropped 3 bases and J dropped 1 base, with 7 bases sitting between them. This CDR3 spans 13 amino acids. Germline V gene data show CDR1 as SGHTS and CDR2 as YDEGEE. This chain's CDR3 is CASSSNRNTEAFF. The CDR3 DNA follows: TGTGCCAGCAGCTCCAACAGGAACACTGAAGCTTTCTTT.

The gene calls are TRBV5-4 and TRBJ2-2, with a tentative D call TRBD2 (7 bases). The germline V gene encodes CDR1 SGHNT and CDR2 YYREEE (reference sequence). Trimming left V 2 bases short and J 7 bases short, with 15 bases between. The CDR3 consists of 15 residues. This CDR3 is CASSFRGGDDGELFF. In DNA, the CDR3 is TGTGCCAGCAGCTTTAGGGGGGGTGATGACGGGGAGCTGTTTTTT.

The chain links TRBV9 to TRBJ1-1; D gene unclear. The CDR3 has 11 residues. Per germline, CDR1 SGDLS and CDR2 YYNGEE. The germline V and J ends were trimmed by 5 bases and 5 bases, with 7 bases remaining between them. The DNA of the CDR3 is TGTGCCAGCAGTTCGACAACTGAAGCTTTCTTT. Protein sequence: CASSSTTEAFF.

The chain uses TRBV18 and TRBJ2-3, with TRBD2 as a possible D gene (6 bases). Germline lookup yields CDR1 KGHSH and CDR2 LQKENI. Deletions cut 2 bases from V and 4 bases from J, with 13 bases between. There are 15 residues in the CDR3. CDR3 DNA: TGTGCCAGCTCACCAGGGGGGATGTTGGCAGATACGCAGTATTTT. Translating gives CASSPGGMLADTQYF.

The rearrangement uses TRBV10-1 and TRBJ2-2; 8 nucleotides align to TRBD2. The CDR3 length is 16 residues. Per germline, CDR1 WNHNN and CDR2 SYGVQD (reference sequence). Trimming took 0 bases from V and 5 from J; bases not matched to a gene: 5. This chain's CDR3 is CASSESRGAITGELFF. CDR3 nucleotides: TGCGCCAGCAGTGAGTCGCGGGGGGCGATAACCGGGGAGCTGTTTTTT.

This clone was counted a single time. V and J are TRBV29-1 and TRBJ2-2; TRBD1 matches at 9 bases. The CDR3 runs to 14 residues. Germline CDR1 and CDR2: SQVTM and ANQGSEA. Losses at the gene ends were 7 bases for V and 5 bases for J; bases not matched to a gene: 8. The CDR3 loop is CSARDRGVTGELFF. CDR3 DNA sequence: TGCAGCGCCCGCGACAGGGGGGTAACCGGGGAGCTGTTTTTT.